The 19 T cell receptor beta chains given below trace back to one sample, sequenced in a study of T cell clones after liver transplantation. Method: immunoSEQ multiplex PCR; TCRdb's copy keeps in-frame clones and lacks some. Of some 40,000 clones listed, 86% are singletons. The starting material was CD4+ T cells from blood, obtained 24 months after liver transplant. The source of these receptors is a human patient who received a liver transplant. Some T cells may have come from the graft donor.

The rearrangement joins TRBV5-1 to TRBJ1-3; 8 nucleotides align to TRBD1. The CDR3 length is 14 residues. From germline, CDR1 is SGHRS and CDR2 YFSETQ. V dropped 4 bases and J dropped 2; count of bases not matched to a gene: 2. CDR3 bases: TGCGCCAGCAGCATGGACAGGGCTGGAAACACCATATATTTT. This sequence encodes CASSMDRAGNTIYF.

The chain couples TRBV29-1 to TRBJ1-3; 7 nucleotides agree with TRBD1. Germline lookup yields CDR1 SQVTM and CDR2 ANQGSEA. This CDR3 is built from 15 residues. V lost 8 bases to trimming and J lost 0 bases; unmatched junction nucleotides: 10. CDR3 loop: CSIRRGGRSGNTIYF. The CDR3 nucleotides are TGCAGCATCCGACGAGGGGGCCGCTCTGGAAACACCATATATTTT.

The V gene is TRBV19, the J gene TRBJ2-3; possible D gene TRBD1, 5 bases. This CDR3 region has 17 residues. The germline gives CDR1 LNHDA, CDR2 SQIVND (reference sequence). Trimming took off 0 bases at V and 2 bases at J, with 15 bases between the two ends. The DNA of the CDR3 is TGTGCCAGTAGTATAGACCAGGACATTACGACCACAGATACGCAGTATTTT. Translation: CASSIDQDITTTDTQYF.

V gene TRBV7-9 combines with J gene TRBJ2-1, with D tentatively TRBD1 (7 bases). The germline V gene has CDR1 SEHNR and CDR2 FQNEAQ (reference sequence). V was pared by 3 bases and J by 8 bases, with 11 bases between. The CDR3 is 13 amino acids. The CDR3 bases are TGTGCCAGCAGCTTTGACAGGGAGGATGAGCAGTTCTTC. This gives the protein CASSFDREDEQFF.

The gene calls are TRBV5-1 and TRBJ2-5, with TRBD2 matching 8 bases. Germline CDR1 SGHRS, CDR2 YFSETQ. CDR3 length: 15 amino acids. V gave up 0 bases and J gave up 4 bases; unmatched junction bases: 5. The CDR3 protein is CASSLGPSGGETQYF. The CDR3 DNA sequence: TGCGCCAGCAGCTTGGGGCCCAGCGGGGGAGAGACCCAGTACTTC.

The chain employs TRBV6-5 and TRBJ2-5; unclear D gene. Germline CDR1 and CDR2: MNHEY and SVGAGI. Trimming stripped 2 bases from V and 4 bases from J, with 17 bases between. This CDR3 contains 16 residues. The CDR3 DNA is TGTGCCAGCAGTTACCAGAGAGGTGTAGTAACAGAGACCCAGTACTTC. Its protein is CASSYQRGVVTETQYF.

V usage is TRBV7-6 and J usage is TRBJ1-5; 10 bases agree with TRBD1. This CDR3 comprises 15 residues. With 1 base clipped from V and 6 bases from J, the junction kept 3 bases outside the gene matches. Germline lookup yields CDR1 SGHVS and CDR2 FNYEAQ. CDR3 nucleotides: TGTGCCAGCAGCTTAGGACAGGGGGCTAGTCAGCCCCAGCATTTT. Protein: CASSLGQGASQPQHF.

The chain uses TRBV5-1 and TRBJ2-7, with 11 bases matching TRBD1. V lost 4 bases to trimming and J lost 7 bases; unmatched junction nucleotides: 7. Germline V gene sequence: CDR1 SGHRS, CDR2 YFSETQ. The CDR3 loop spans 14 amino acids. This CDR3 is CASSLDRGLSEQYF. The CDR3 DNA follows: TGCGCCAGCAGCCTGGACAGGGGGCTGAGTGAGCAGTACTTC.

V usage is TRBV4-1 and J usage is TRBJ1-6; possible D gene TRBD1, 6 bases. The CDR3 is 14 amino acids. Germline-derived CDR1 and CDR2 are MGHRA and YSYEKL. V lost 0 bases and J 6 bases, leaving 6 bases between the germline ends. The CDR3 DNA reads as TGCGCCAGCAGCCAAGACAGGGGTAATTCACCCCTCCACTTT. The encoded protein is CASSQDRGNSPLHF.

The CDR3 sequence is CASRPDRGLGNTIYF. The DNA for the CDR3 is TGTGCCAGCAGGCCCGACAGAGGCTTAGGGAACACCATATATTTT. The rearrangement joins TRBV6-5 to TRBJ1-3; the D gene is possibly TRBD1 (5 bases). The CDR3 covers 15 residues. CDR1 and CDR2 from the germline V gene are MNHEY and SVGAGI. The V gene lost 6 bases and the J gene lost 7 bases, with 19 bases spanning the gap.

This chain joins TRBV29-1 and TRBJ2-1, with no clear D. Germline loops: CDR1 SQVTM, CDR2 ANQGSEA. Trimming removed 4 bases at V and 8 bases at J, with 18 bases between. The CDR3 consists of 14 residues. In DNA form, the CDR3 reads TGCAGCGTTGCCTTGGTAGCACTGCGCGATGAGCAGTTCTTC. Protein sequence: CSVALVALRDEQFF.

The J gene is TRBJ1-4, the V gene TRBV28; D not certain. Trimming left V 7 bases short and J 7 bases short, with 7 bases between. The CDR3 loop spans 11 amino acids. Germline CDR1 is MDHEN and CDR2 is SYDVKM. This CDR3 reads CASTSSEKLFF. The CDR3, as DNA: TGTGCCAGCACCTCAAGTGAAAAACTGTTTTTT.

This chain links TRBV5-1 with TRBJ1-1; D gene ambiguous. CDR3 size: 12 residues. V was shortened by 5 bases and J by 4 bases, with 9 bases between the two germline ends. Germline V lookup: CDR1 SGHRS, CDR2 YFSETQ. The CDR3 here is CASSAGSTEAFF. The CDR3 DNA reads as TGCGCCAGCAGTGCGGGGAGCACTGAAGCTTTCTTT. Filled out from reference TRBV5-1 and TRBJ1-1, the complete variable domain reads KAGVTQTPRYLIKTRGQQVTLSCSPISGHRSVSWYQQTPGQGLQFLFEYFSETQRNKGNFPGRFSGRQFSNSRSEMNVSTLELGDSALYLCASSAGSTEAFFGQGTRLTVV.

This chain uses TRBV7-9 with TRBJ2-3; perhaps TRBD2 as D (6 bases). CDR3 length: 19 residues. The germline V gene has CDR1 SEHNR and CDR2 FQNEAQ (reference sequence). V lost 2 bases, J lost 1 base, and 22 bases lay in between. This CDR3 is CASSLSQLAGSFRTDTQYF. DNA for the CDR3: TGTGCCAGCAGCTTATCGCAATTGGCGGGGTCATTTCGCACAGATACGCAGTATTTT.

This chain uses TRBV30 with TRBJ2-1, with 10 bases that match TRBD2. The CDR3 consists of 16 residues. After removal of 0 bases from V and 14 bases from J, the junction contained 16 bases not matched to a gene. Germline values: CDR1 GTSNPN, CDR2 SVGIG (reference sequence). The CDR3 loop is CAWSVRGSGRAFTKFF. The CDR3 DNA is TGTGCCTGGAGTGTAAGGGGGAGCGGGAGGGCCTTCACGAAGTTCTTC.

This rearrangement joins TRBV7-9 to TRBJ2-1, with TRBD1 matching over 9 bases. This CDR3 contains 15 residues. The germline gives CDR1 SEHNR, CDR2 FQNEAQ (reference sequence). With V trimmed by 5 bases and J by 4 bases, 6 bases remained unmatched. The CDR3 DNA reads TGTGCCAGCAGCCCCCCGGGACAGGGTTACAATGAGCAGTTCTTC. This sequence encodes CASSPPGQGYNEQFF.

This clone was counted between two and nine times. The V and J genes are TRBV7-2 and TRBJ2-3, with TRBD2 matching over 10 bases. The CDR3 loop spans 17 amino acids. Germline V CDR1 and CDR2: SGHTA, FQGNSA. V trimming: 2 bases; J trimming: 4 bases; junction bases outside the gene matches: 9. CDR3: CASSLRPASGSADTQYF. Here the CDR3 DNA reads TGTGCCAGCAGCTTAAGACCTGCTAGCGGGAGTGCAGATACGCAGTATTTT.

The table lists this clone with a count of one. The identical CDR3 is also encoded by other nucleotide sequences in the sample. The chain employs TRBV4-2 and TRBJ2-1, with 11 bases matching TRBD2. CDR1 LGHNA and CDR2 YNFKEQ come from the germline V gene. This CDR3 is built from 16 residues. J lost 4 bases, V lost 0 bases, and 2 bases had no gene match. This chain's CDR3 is CASSQEGTSGYNEQFF. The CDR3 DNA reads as TGTGCCAGCAGCCAAGAGGGGACTAGCGGTTACAATGAGCAGTTCTTC.

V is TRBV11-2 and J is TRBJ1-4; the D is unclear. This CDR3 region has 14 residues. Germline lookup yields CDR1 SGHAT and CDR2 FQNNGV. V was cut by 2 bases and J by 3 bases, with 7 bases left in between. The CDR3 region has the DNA TGTGCCAGCAGCTTATCTTCGGCTAATGAAAAACTGTTTTTT. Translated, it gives CASSLSSANEKLFF.